This TCR beta chain was documented in a study of cytomegalovirus exposure and HLA in healthy donors (dated by TCRdb to the late 2010s). Regarding the complete study: An earlier analysis of 587 of the donors reported approximately 300 Gb of sequence data and 120 million or so unique TCR beta sequences from 150 million to 200 million T cells. A few DR-DQ haplotypes were handled as single units for association and clustering because linkage in the cohort was strong. The study combined high-throughput TCR immunosequencing, statistical association of individual TCRs with disease status, and machine learning to predict cytomegalovirus infection status. In an earlier analysis of roughly 580 of the donors, high-throughput TCR beta sequencing was used to judge whether each TCR beta V gene segment behaved as functional or pseudogenic. Rather than using new phenotypic data, the later analysis identified candidate immune exposures from TCR beta sequences and from how often those sequences occurred across donors. Along with the approximately 670-subject first cohort, a separate validation cohort of 120 different subjects was used. In a later analysis, previously published TCR beta repertoires from about 640 donors were re-analyzed and high-resolution HLA genotyping was added so that TCR occurrence patterns could be studied. Among some 410 genotyped donors of the cohort, an average of roughly 230,000 unique TCR beta nucleotide sequences was sequenced per donor, of which about 18% were non-productive. Both class I and class II loci were covered by HLA typing, at four-digit resolution. Among the roughly 380 genotyped donors, approximately 81% belonged to the genetic ancestry cluster associated with self-reported Caucasian donors. Genome-wide SNP genotypes for about 55% of the roughly 670 donors were used in a later genetic analysis, which treated that subset as a discovery cohort. An early release covering 550 to 700 HLA-typed donors comprised approximately 300 gigabases of sequencing data and 85 million to 100 million unique TCR sequences. Donor age, sex, ethnicity and CMV serostatus were collected together with the repertoire data. The aim of the study was to test whether cataloging public T cell receptors could identify signatures of past pathogen exposure. The number of donors typed differed by locus, with about 629-640 for A, B, C, DRB1 and DQB1, roughly 520 for DQA1, 600 to 610 for DPA1, and some 440 for DPB1. All discovery cohort repertoires had been generated on a single sequencing platform. Using immunosequencing, the study profiled T cell repertoires from approximately 700 subjects and related those repertoires to cytomegalovirus serostatus.

The research as a whole found: A later analysis found that HLA-associated TCR beta chains were more clonally expanded and had lower generation probabilities than equally common non-associated chains. An association between a missense DCLRE1C variant and V-gene and J-gene trimming of TCR beta chains was found in a later genetic analysis and replicated in an independent cohort. The cohort was sequenced for TCR beta chains only, and without alpha or paired-chain data the features that could be detected were limited. Specific HLA alleles were associated with 15,000 to 20,000 TCR beta sequences at a false discovery rate of 0.05 in a later analysis. CMV serostatus was the only immune exposure information available for the cohort. Compared with the roughly 700-donor mean, donors in an Asian-associated ancestry cluster had fewer N-insertions in productive TCRs, according to a later genetic analysis. In a later analysis, most CMV-associated TCR beta chains were found to appear HLA-restricted, with HLA associations seemingly driven largely by CMV exposure. In a later analysis, TCR association rates were found to vary across HLA loci, with the most associated TCRs seen for DRB1 alleles and the fewest for HLA-C alleles. Some IMGT-functional V segments, including TRBV6-2 and TRBV6-3, could not be told apart with the 87-base-pair reads, so those segments were excluded. About 17 rarely observed V segments, including chromosome 9 orphons, were excluded from the earlier analysis of approximately 500 of the donors because counts were too low. The sequencing pipeline was judged likely to have produced a cluster of highly shared sequence variants as a technical artifact. Correlated functional status among segregating V segments might be attributable to linkage disequilibrium, but an unknown experimental factor could not be ruled out. According to a later analysis, parvovirus B19, influenza, CMV and Epstein-Barr virus appeared linked to several top co-occurrence clusters. Assigning TCR associations to individual alleles was difficult when HLA alleles, especially DR and DQ, strongly co-occurred. A further reported finding was that TCR beta sequences accurately predicted the HLA-A and HLA-B alleles for most subjects in the first cohort. In the study, approximately 150 TCR beta chains were listed as associated with cytomegalovirus. It was suggested by the authors that the approach could potentially be generalized to other disease states and immunological phenotypes. Cytomegalovirus status was reported to be diagnosed by the classifier with high specificity and sensitivity in both the original and validation cohorts. The presence/absence analyses assumed that sequencing depth was roughly uniform across donors, and that assumption may not be true. Because HLA typing was missing for some donors at each locus, association tests included only the typed subset. Most TCR sequences were observed very rarely across donors, whereas some public TCRs were present in many individuals. A few of the identified cytomegalovirus-associated TCR beta chains were confirmed in vitro to be specific for cytomegalovirus antigens. In an earlier analysis of more than 500 of the donors, most TCR beta V segments appeared in productive rearrangements about 90% or about 30% of the time, broadly matching IMGT annotations.

In total, approximately 700 healthy bone marrow donors made up the cohort. At the time of sampling, every cohort member was nominally healthy, though immune exposures that went unrecorded were likely present. The donor was CMV seronegative and was included in the group of hundreds of seronegative cohort members. Each donor provided a peripheral blood sample, and peripheral blood mononuclear cells were used for TCR beta sequencing. Genomic DNA extraction from the blood cell samples was performed with the Qiagen DNeasy Blood Extraction Kit. As concerns this clone: The clone's antigen remains unknown. There are no base qualities to consult, and no much larger clone falls within one base.

Receptor amplification or capture employed the immunoSEQ multiplex PCR assay. The multiplex PCR relied on a mix of 60 forward primers for TCR Vbeta segments and 13 reverse primers for TCR Jbeta segments. Amplification of the CDR3 region of rearranged TCR beta genes was performed with a multiplex PCR assay on genomic DNA. Amplified TCR beta libraries were sequenced as 87-base-pair reads on the Illumina HiSeq System. The source study handled its data this way. A later analysis tallied some 79 million unique TCR beta chains across the 666 repertoires, and about 10 million of those chains were shared by two or more donors. Raw reads were error-corrected and collapsed into unique sequences with a nearest-neighbor algorithm that merged closely related sequences to remove PCR and sequencing errors. Alignment of CDR3 sequences to IMGT reference sequences was used to assign V, D and J gene segments. For a sequence to be retained, at least a six-nucleotide match to both a V gene segment and a J gene segment was required. A rearrangement was called productive if the CDR3 had no stop codons and remained in frame with V and J, and every other rearrangement was called non-productive. Following IMGT convention, CDR3 was defined as the stretch from the second conserved V-encoded cysteine up to the conserved J-encoded phenylalanine. The earlier analysis of some 580 of the donors excluded any sequence lacking an unambiguous match to a single V gene segment. In an earlier analysis of roughly 600 of the donors, a V segment was called functional when productive rearrangements were above 56.7%, and segregating when the standard deviation between donors exceeded 5%. To diagnose cytomegalovirus status from the catalog of TCR beta chain sequences, a statistical classification framework was built. In a later analysis, TCR nucleotide sequences were compared against IMGT/GENE-DB human TR gene sequences so that V and J genes could be assigned. The TCRdist pipeline was used in a later analysis to assign CDR3 sequences and most-parsimonious VDJ recombination scenarios. In a later analysis, every TCR beta chain was defined by the combination of its CDR3 amino acid sequence and its V-gene family, and reads without a unique V-gene family were dropped. In a later analysis, 500 to 650 highly shared, low-generation-probability nucleotide sequences were removed to address suspected cross-contamination and a sequencing artifact. In a later analysis, a clonal expansion index for each public chain was calculated from normalized within-repertoire ranks of inferred template counts. A later analysis computed generation probabilities with a VDJ recombination model fitted to out-of-frame rearrangements, and checked the results against IGoR. Hypergeometric tests were used in a later analysis to score TCR-TCR, TCR-HLA and TCR-CMV co-occurrence, with a repertoire-size bias correction applied to the TCR pairs. In a later analysis, false discovery rates were estimated by permuting HLA or CMV assignments 20 times. A later analysis grouped co-occurring TCRs with DBSCAN, adding TCRdist sequence similarity when clustering within HLA-allele-positive subsets. Repertoires with fewer than 30,000 or more than 120,000 public chains were left out of co-occurrence clustering, as were a few repertoires with anomalous nucleotide sharing. TCRdb provides this immuneACCESS table in a form limited to in-frame rearrangements. Some clones are lacking; in checked studies, under half of them reflect an unresolved V gene, and why the rest are absent is not known. V, J and clone size derive from that table, while D and trimming were established from the DNA sequence. The sample has fewer than 250,000 clones on record, around 87% of them singletons. The ten largest clones take up 1% to 1.5% of the sample.

A distance of 10 bases separates the germline ends of V and J, which lose 7 bases and 4 bases respectively. Taken from cysteine to phenylalanine, the CDR3 has 12 residues. CDR3 DNA is the only sequence kept; it has 36 bases, read in frame from the first base. Sequences MDHEN (CDR1) and SYDVKM (CDR2) are obtained from the germline V gene. Rearrangement joined TRBV28 to TRBJ1-2, and the D gene may be TRBD1, 5 bases matching. Input material: PBMCs. The clonotype comes from a man in his thirties or forties in good health and CMV-seronegative. The DNA is TGTGCCAGCAATCCAGGGATCTATGGCTACACCTTC. It translates to CASNPGIYGYTF.